This entry features one TCR beta chain sequence. Its antigen is unknown. The data were taken from a study of cytomegalovirus exposure and HLA in healthy donors. Broader study findings: TCR beta chains numbering 150 to 200 were designated cytomegalovirus-associated.

This PCR relied on a set of 60 Vbeta primers and 13 Jbeta primers. The assay was immunoSEQ multiplex PCR, and TCRdb's table has in-frame clones only and misses some. The sample has roughly 190,000 clones; roughly 78% are singletons. This clonotype was sampled from a girl between 5 and 17 years old in good health and CMV-seropositive. The sequencing sample was made of PBMCs.

In DNA form, the CDR3 reads TGTGCCAGCAGCTTGGGAGGGTTTTCCGGGGAGCTGTTTTTT. This encodes CASSLGGFSGELFF. The V and J genes are TRBV5-6 and TRBJ2-2, with D perhaps TRBD2 (5 bases). CDR3 size: 14 residues. Trimming stripped 0 bases from V and 6 bases from J, with 9 bases between. The V gene's germline CDR1 is SGHDT and CDR2 YYEEEE.